The source of this TCR beta chain is a study of OX40 agonist ivuxolimab in advanced cancers. For the study in its entirety: The costimulatory receptor OX40 (CD134) was targeted by ivuxolimab, a fully human IgG2 agonistic monoclonal antibody. The paper covers the monotherapy dose-escalation part of the phase I ivuxolimab trial, which included N of about 50 patients. Peripheral TCRbeta sequencing aimed to test whether ivuxolimab altered TCR sequence diversity and caused clonal T-cell expansion. A male proportion of roughly 85% and a mean age of approximately 55 years, ranging from about 20 to 79, were recorded for the dose-escalation cohort. Patients were allowed to have had prior anti-PD-1, anti-PD-L1 or anti-CTLA-4 therapy, and 30% to 40% of the dose-escalation patients had been treated with checkpoint inhibitors. Intravenous ivuxolimab was administered to patients every 2 weeks at six dose levels: 0.01, 0.1, 0.3, 1.5, 3 and 10 mg/kg. Of the roughly 52 dose-escalation patients, hepatocellular carcinoma was present in approximately 20, melanoma in roughly 15, renal cell carcinoma in 9 and head and neck cancer in 9. Partial responses occurred in three dose-escalation patients, of whom one had hepatocellular carcinoma and two had cutaneous melanoma.

Including the terminal cysteine and phenylalanine, the CDR3 comprises 14 residues. Kept here is only the CDR3 DNA, which spans 42 bases and is read in frame from base 1. Looking up the germline V gene yields CDR1 MNHEY and CDR2 SVGAGI. Genomic DNA was isolated from the sorted cells so that the TCRbeta CDR3 region could be sequenced. The immunoSEQ Assay was used for sequencing of TCRbeta CDR3 regions. The source is immuneACCESS, and TCRdb retained only in-frame sequences with V and J called. Part of the clones is not carried over; for the studies checked, unresolved V genes explain less than half of this, and the remainder is unexplained. Present in this sample are under 100,000 clones, approximately 90% of which were seen just once. In total, the top ten clones hold approximately 0.67% of the sample. Patients with a history of autoimmune disease or receiving systemic immunosuppression were excluded from the trial. Peripheral blood for TCR sequencing was drawn from every dose cohort at baseline, at cycle 4 day 1 and at cycle 7 day 1. The samples were drawn from a first-in-human, open-label, multicenter phase I dose-escalation trial of ivuxolimab. Adults with locally advanced or metastatic melanoma, renal cell, hepatocellular, or head and neck squamous cell carcinoma were enrolled in the trial. CD4+ and CD8+ T cells were sorted separately from peripheral blood before TCR sequencing.

Comment on this clone: Its antigen is currently not known. The junction departs from germline at one end; a sequencing error may be responsible.

Paper-wide results and their limitations: At doses of 0.1 to 3.0 mg/kg, clonal expansion of both CD4+ and CD8+ blood T cells was observed from baseline to week 6. In partial responders in the 0.1-3.0 mg/kg groups, normalized peripheral clonal expansion was found to be among the lowest, especially among CD8+ T cells. The antigen specificity of the peripheral T cells that underwent clonal expansion was not determined. After ivuxolimab, CD8+ T cells had more expanded clones than CD4+ T cells on average. Low levels of normalized T-cell clonal expansion were also seen in some patients who did not respond.

The receptor was derived from an adult with an advanced solid tumor such as melanoma, head and neck, liver or kidney cancer. Sequencing was performed on CD4+ or CD8+ T cells sorted from blood, taken in a trial of the OX40 agonist ivuxolimab. The chain is made from TRBV6-5 and TRBJ1-2; the D gene lacks a confident call. The DNA sequence is as follows: TGTGCCAGCAGGACCGGGATTACACGCTATCGCTACACCTTC. This sequence encodes CASRTGITRYRYTF.